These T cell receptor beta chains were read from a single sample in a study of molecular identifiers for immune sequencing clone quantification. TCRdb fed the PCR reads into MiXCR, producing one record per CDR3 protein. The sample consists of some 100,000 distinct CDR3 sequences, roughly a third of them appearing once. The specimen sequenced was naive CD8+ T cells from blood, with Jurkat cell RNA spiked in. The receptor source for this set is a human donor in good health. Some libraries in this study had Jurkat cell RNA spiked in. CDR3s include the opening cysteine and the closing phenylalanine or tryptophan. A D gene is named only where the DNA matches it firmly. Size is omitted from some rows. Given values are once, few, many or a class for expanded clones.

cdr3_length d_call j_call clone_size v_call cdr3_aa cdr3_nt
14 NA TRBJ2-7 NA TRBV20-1 CSARDSGPSYEQYF TGCAGTGCTAGGGATAGCGGACCCTCCTACGAGCAGTACTTC
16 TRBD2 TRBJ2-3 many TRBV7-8 CASAFPSGSNVDTQYF TGTGCCAGCGCATTCCCTAGCGGGAGTAATGTAGATACGCAGTATTTT
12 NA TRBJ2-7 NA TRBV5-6 CASSRRGYEQYF TGTGCCAGCAGCAGGCGTGGGTACGAGCAGTACTTC
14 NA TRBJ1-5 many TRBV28 CASSLGLGNQPQHF TGTGCCAGCAGTTTAGGGTTGGGGAATCAGCCCCAGCATTTT
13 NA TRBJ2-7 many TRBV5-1 CASSSGQSYEQYF TGTGCCAGCAGTTCGGGACAAAGCTACGAGCAGTACTTC
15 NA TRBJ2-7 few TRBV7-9 CASSSYTGYADEQYF TGTGCCAGCAGCTCCTATACAGGGTACGCTGACGAGCAGTACTTC
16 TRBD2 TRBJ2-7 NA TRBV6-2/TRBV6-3 CASSSPLAGGPGEQYF TGTGCCAGCAGTTCCCCTCTAGCGGGAGGGCCAGGCGAGCAGTACTTC
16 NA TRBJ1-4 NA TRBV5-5 CASSLIPGTVNEKLFF TGTGCCAGCAGTCTTATTCCTGGGACGGTGAATGAAAAACTGTTTTTT
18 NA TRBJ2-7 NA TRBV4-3 CASSQGDPLGGPFYEQYF TGCGCCAGCAGCCAAGGGGACCCCCTCGGGGGGCCCTTCTACGAGCAGTACTTC
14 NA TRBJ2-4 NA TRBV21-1 CASSQQGSQNIQYF TGTGCCAGCAGCCAACAGGGTTCGCAAAACATTCAGTACTTC
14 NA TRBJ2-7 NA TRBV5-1 CASSLFGGENEQYF TGCGCCAGCAGCTTGTTTGGGGGCGAGAACGAGCAGTACTTC
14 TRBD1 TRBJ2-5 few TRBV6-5 CASRPTGGWETQYF TGTGCCAGCAGACCCACAGGGGGCTGGGAGACCCAGTACTTC
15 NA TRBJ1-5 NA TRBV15 CATSRQGSSNQPQHF TGTGCCACCAGCAGACAGGGTTCCAGCAATCAGCCCCAGCATTTT
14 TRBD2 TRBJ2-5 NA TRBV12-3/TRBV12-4 CASRGTSLIGTQYF TGTGCCAGCAGGGGGACTAGCTTAATCGGGACCCAGTACTTC
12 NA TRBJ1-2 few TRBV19 CASKQGLEGYTF TGTGCCAGTAAACAGGGACTGGAGGGCTACACCTTC
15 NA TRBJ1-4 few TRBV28 CASSLRLAGDEKLFF TGTGCCAGCAGTTTGAGGTTGGCAGGGGATGAAAAACTGTTTTTT
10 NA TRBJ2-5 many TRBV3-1 CASSQETQYF TGTGCCAGCAGCCAAGAGACCCAGTACTTC